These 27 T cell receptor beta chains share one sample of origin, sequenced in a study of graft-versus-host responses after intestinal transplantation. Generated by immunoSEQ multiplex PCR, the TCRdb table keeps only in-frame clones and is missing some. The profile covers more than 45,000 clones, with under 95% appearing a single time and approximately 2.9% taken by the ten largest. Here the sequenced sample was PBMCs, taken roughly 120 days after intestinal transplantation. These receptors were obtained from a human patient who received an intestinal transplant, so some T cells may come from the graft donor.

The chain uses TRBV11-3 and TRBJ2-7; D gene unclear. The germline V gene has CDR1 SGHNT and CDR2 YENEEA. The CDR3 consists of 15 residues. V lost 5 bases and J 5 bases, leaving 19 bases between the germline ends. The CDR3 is CASSQTHGPAHEQYF. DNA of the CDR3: TGTGCCAGCAGCCAAACCCACGGGCCTGCTCACGAGCAGTACTTC.

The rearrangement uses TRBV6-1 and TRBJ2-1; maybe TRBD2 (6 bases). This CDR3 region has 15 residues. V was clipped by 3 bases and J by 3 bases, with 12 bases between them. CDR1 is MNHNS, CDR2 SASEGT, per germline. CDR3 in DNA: TGTGCCAGCAGTGAGCCGCGGGACCTCTACAATGAGCAGTTCTTC. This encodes CASSEPRDLYNEQFF.

The DNA of the CDR3 is TGTGCCAGTAGTATGGTAGCGAACACTGAAGCTTTCTTT. The encoded protein is CASSMVANTEAFF. V is TRBV19 and J is TRBJ1-1; D call uncertain. Trimming stripped 3 bases from V and 1 base from J, with 6 bases between. The CDR3 has 13 amino acids. Germline V gene data show CDR1 as LNHDA and CDR2 as SQIVND (reference sequence). The full variable domain, with the rest looked up from reference TRBV19 and TRBJ1-1, is DGGITQSPKYLFRKEGQNVTLSCEQNLNHDAMYWYRQDPGQGLRLIYYSQIVNDFQKGDIAEGYSVSREKKESFPLTVTSAQKNPTAFYLCASSMVANTEAFFGQGTRLTVV.

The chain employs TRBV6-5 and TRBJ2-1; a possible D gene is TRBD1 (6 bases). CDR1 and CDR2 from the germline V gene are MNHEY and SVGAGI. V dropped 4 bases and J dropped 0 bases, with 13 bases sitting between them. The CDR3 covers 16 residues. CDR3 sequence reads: CASSSIRGSSYNEQFF. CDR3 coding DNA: TGTGCCAGCAGTTCCATTAGGGGGAGCTCCTACAATGAGCAGTTCTTC.

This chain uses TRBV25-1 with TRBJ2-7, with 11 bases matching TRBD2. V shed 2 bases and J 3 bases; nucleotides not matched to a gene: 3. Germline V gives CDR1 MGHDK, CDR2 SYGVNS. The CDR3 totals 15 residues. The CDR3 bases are TGTGCCAGCAGTGAAGGACTAGCGGGTTTCTACGAGCAGTACTTC. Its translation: CASSEGLAGFYEQYF.

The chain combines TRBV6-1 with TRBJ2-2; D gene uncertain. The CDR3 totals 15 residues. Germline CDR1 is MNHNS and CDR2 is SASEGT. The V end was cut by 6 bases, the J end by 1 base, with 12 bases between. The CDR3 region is CASSLPRRNTGELFF. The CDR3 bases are TGTGCCAGCAGCTTACCGCGGAGGAACACCGGGGAGCTGTTTTTT.

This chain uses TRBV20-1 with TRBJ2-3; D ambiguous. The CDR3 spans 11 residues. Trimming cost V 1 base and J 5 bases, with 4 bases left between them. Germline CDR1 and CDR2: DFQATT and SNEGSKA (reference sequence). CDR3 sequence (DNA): TGCAGTGCTAGAGGCCTAGATACGCAGTATTTT. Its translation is CSARGLDTQYF.

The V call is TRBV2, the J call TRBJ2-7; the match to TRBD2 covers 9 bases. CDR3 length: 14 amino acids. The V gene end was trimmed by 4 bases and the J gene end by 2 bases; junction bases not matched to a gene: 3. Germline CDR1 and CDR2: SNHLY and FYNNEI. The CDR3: CASSVQRGAYEQYF. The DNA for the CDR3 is TGTGCCAGCAGTGTCCAGCGGGGGGCCTACGAGCAGTACTTC.

The CDR3 loop reads CASSLGQGETQYF. The CDR3 bases are TGTGCCAGCAGCCTGGGACAAGGAGAGACCCAGTACTTC. The rearrangement uses TRBV5-4 and TRBJ2-5, with D tentatively TRBD1 (6 bases). Trimming took off 4 bases at V and 4 bases at J, with 11 bases between the two ends. This CDR3 is 13 amino acids long. Looked up from germline, CDR1 is SGHNT and CDR2 is YYREEE (reference sequence).

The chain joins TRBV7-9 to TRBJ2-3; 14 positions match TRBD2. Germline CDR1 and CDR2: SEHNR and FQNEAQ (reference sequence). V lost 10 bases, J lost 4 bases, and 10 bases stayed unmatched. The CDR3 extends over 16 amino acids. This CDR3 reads CATPSTSGGGSDTQYF. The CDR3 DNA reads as TGTGCCACCCCGTCGACTAGCGGGGGGGGTTCAGATACGCAGTATTTT.

CDR3 coding DNA: TGTGCCATCAGTGCGGAGTACGAGCAGTACTTC. Translated, it gives CAISAEYEQYF. The chain links TRBV10-3 to TRBJ2-7; no definite D call. Trimming removed 4 bases from V and 4 bases from J, with 5 bases in between. The CDR3 totals 11 residues. Germline CDR1 reads ENHRY; CDR2 reads SYGVKD.

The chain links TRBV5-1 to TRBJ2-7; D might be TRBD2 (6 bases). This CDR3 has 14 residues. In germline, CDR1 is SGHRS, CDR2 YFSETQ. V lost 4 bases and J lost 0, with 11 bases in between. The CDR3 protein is CASSTYSGSYEQYF. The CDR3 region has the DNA TGCGCCAGCAGCACCTATAGCGGCTCCTACGAGCAGTACTTC.

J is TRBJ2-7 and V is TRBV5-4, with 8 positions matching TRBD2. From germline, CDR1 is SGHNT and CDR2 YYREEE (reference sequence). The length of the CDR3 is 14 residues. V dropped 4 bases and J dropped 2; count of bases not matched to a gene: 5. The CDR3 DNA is TGTGCCAGCAGCACGTTTAGCGGGGCCTACGAGCAGTACTTC. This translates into CASSTFSGAYEQYF.

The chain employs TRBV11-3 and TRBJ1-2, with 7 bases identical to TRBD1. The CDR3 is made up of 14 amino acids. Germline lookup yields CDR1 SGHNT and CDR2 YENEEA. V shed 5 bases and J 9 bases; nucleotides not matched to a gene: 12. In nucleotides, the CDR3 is TGTGCCAGCAGCCCTTGGGACAGTTCTATGCGCTACACCTTC. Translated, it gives CASSPWDSSMRYTF.

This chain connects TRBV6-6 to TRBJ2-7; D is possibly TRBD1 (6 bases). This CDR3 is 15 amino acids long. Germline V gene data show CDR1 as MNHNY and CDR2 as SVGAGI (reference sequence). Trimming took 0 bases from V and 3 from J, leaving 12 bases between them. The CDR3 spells CASSYSTGRGYEQYF. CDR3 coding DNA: TGTGCCAGCAGTTACTCGACCGGCAGGGGCTACGAGCAGTACTTC.

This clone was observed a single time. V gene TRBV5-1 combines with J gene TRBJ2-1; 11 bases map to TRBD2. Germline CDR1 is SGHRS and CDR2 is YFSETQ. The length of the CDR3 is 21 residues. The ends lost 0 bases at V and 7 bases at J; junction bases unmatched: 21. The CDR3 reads CASSLAGFTSGSLRVLNEQFF. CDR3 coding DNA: TGCGCCAGCAGCTTGGCCGGCTTCACTAGCGGGAGTCTTAGGGTTTTAAATGAGCAGTTCTTC.

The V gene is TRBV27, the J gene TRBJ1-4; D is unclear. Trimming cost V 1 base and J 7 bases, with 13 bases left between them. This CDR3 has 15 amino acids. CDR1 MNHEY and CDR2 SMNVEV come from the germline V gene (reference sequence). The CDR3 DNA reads TGTGCCAGCAGTTTATTCGAGGGTTTTGGTGAAAAACTGTTTTTT. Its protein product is CASSLFEGFGEKLFF.

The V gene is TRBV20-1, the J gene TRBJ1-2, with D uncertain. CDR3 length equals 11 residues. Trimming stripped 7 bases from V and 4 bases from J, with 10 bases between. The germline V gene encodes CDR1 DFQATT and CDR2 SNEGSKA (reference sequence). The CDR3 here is CSGTPLYGYTF. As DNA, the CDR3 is TGCAGTGGGACCCCGCTCTATGGCTACACCTTC.

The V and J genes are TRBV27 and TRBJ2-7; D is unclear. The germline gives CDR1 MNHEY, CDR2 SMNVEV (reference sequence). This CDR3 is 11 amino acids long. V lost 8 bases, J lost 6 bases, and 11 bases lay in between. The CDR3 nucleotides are TGTGCCAGCGGCTCTCTTGGCGAGCAGTACTTC. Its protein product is CASGSLGEQYF.

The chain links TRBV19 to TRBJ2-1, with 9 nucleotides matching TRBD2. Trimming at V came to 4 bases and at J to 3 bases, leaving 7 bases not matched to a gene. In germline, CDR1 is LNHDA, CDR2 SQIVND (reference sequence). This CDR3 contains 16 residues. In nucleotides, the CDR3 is TGTGCCAGTAGTACCATAGCGGGGGCTAACTACAATGAGCAGTTCTTC. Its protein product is CASSTIAGANYNEQFF.

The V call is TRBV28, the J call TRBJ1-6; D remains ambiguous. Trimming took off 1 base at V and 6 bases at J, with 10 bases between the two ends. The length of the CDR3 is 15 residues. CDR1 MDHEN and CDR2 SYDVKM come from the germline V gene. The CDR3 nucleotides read TGTGCCAGCAGTTTATTGGACTCATCTAATTCACCCCTCCACTTT. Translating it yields CASSLLDSSNSPLHF.

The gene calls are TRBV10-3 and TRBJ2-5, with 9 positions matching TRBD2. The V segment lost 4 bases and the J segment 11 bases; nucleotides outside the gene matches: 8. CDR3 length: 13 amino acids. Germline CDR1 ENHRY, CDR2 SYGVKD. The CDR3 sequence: CAISGGGAQEQYF. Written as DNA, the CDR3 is TGTGCCATCAGTGGCGGGGGGGCGCAGGAGCAGTACTTC.

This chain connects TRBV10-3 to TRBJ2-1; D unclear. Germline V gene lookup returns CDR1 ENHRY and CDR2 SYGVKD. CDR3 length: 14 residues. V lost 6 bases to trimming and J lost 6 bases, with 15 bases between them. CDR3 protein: CAISNPLARNEQFF. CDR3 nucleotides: TGTGCCATCAGCAACCCCCTGGCGCGCAATGAGCAGTTCTTC.

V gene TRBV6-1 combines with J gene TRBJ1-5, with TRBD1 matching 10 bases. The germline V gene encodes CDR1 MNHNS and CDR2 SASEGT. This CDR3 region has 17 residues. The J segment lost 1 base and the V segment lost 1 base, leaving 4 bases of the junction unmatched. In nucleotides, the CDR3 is TGTGCCAGCAGTGAAGAGACAGGGGGCGAGAGCAATCAGCCCCAGCATTTT. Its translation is CASSEETGGESNQPQHF.

In DNA, the CDR3 is TGTGCCAGCAGCGCGGGACCGACGTACGAGCAGTACTTC. Its translation: CASSAGPTYEQYF. The chain is built from TRBV5-6 and TRBJ2-7; D is perhaps TRBD2 (6 bases). This CDR3 is 13 amino acids long. V lost 4 bases and J lost 4, with 12 bases in between. Germline assignment: CDR1 SGHDT and CDR2 YYEEEE.

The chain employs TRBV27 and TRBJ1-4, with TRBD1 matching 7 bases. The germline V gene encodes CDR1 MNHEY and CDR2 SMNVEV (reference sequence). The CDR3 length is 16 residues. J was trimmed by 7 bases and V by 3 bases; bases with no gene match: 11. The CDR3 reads CASSFRRGGGSEKLFF. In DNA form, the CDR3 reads TGTGCCAGCAGTTTTCGTAGAGGGGGCGGGAGTGAAAAACTGTTTTTT.

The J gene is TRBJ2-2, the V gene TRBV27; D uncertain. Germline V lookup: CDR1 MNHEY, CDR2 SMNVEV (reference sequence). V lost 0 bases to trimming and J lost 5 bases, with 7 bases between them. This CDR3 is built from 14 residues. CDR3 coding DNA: TGTGCCAGCAGTTTATCAGCCAAGACCGGGGAGCTGTTTTTT. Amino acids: CASSLSAKTGELFF.